A single sample is the source of the 25 T cell receptor beta chains below, sequenced in a study of blood T cell repertoires in COVID-19. Profiling relied on immunoSEQ multiplex PCR, and the TCRdb table lists in-frame clones only, not all of them. The sample records 170,000 or so clones, approximately 88% being singletons. What was sequenced was peripheral blood. The receptors were sampled from a woman in her sixties with acute or convalescent COVID-19.

The chain employs TRBV15 and TRBJ2-3, with 9 bases aligning to TRBD1. Unmatched junction bases numbered 5, after V lost 3 bases and J lost 1 base. Looked up from germline, CDR1 is LNHNV and CDR2 is YYDKDF (reference sequence). This CDR3 spans 16 amino acids. The CDR3 sequence: CATSRDRGQRTDTQYF. The CDR3 coding sequence is TGTGCCACCAGCAGGGACAGGGGACAACGCACAGATACGCAGTATTTT.

This chain links TRBV15 with TRBJ2-2, with 11 bases matching TRBD1. V lost 4 bases and J lost 6; bases outside the gene matches: 7. The germline gives CDR1 LNHNV, CDR2 YYDKDF (reference sequence). The CDR3 runs 16 residues. This CDR3 reads CATSTPPGQGAGELFF. The CDR3 bases are TGTGCCACCAGCACCCCCCCGGGACAGGGGGCCGGGGAGCTGTTTTTT.

This chain uses TRBV7-6 with TRBJ1-2, with 9 bases aligning to TRBD1. V dropped 5 bases and J dropped 5; count of bases not matched to a gene: 9. The germline gives CDR1 SGHVS, CDR2 FNYEAQ. CDR3 size: 15 residues. CDR3 DNA sequence: TGTGCCAGCAGCCCCCTCGCTGGACAGGGGTATGGCTACACCTTC. Protein sequence: CASSPLAGQGYGYTF.

J is TRBJ1-2 and V is TRBV19, with 7 bases aligning to TRBD1. The CDR3 is 16 amino acids. V shed 4 bases, J shed 4 bases, and the junction held 12 bases outside the gene matches. From germline, CDR1 is LNHDA and CDR2 SQIVND (reference sequence). The CDR3 bases are TGTGCCAGTAGTACTGCCTCGGGCAGGGGGTTCTATGGCTACACCTTC. As protein: CASSTASGRGFYGYTF.

This clone was detected only a few times. V gene TRBV13 combines with J gene TRBJ2-1; no firm D call. The length of the CDR3 is 16 residues. Trimming took off 3 bases at V and 12 bases at J, with 24 bases between the two ends. Germline V gene data show CDR1 as PRHDT and CDR2 as FYEKMQ (reference sequence). The DNA of the CDR3 is TGTGCCAGCAGCTTGTTACAGTCGCACAATGCTTGGGTGCAGTTCTTC. Protein product: CASSLLQSHNAWVQFF.

The gene calls are TRBV4-3 and TRBJ1-2; 10 positions match TRBD1. Per germline, CDR1 LGHNA and CDR2 YSLEER. The CDR3 is made up of 16 amino acids. V lost 3 bases, J lost 5 bases, and 9 bases stayed unmatched. CDR3 bases: TGCGCCAGCAGCCAGGCCTCGGGACAGGGGATTTATGGCTACACCTTC. It specifies CASSQASGQGIYGYTF.

V and J are TRBV2 and TRBJ1-1; D remains ambiguous. The V gene lost 5 bases and the J gene lost 4 bases, with 14 bases spanning the gap. Germline CDR1 SNHLY, CDR2 FYNNEI. The CDR3 runs 14 residues. The CDR3 bases are TGTGCCAGCAGTCAAAGAGGAGGTGCCACTGAAGCTTTCTTT. Encoded protein: CASSQRGGATEAFF.

As DNA, the CDR3 is TGTGCCAGCAGCTTGAGGGGGAACGGGGCTCAGCCCCAGCATTTT. It encodes CASSLRGNGAQPQHF. The rearrangement links TRBV7-2 to TRBJ1-5, with D maybe TRBD1 (6 bases). V gave up 3 bases and J gave up 6 bases, with 15 bases separating them. The CDR3 has 15 amino acids. Germline lookup yields CDR1 SGHTA and CDR2 FQGNSA.

The chain has TRBV4-1 and TRBJ2-5; TRBD1 might be the D (5 bases). V shed 1 base and J shed 5 bases, with 14 bases lying between them. The CDR3 runs to 15 residues. Germline CDR1 and CDR2: MGHRA and YSYEKL. The CDR3 spells CASSQGSGLGETQYF. In nucleotides, the CDR3 is TGCGCCAGCAGCCAAGGATCAGGGCTCGGGGAGACCCAGTACTTC.

The V and J genes are TRBV2 and TRBJ2-3; D perhaps matches TRBD2 (6 bases). CDR1 and CDR2 (germline): SNHLY, FYNNEI. The CDR3 consists of 16 residues. The V and J ends lost 7 bases and 5 bases respectively, with 22 bases between them. Here the CDR3 DNA reads TGTGCCAGCACTCCCTTGGCGGGGAACCAAATAGATACGCAGTATTTT. As protein: CASTPLAGNQIDTQYF.

V usage is TRBV5-1 and J usage is TRBJ2-7, with 8 bases identical to TRBD1. Germline V gene data show CDR1 as SGHRS and CDR2 as YFSETQ. V shed 2 bases, J shed 8 bases, and the junction held 6 bases outside the gene matches. The CDR3 runs 13 residues. The CDR3 DNA reads TGCGCCAGCAGCTTAGGACAGGGCGAGAAGCAGTACTTC. Translating it yields CASSLGQGEKQYF.

The rearrangement joins TRBV7-2 to TRBJ2-1; TRBD2 matches 9 bases. CDR3 size: 16 residues. V lost 1 base and J lost 7; bases outside the gene matches: 8. Per the germline V gene, CDR1 is SGHTA and CDR2 is FQGNSA. Here the CDR3 reads CASSLVRLAGQNEQFF. The CDR3 coding sequence is TGTGCCAGCAGCTTAGTGCGGCTAGCGGGACAAAATGAGCAGTTCTTC.

The chain has TRBV11-3 and TRBJ1-2; TRBD1 aligns across 9 bases. With 5 bases clipped from V and 4 bases from J, the junction kept 2 bases outside the gene matches. Germline assignment: CDR1 SGHNT and CDR2 YENEEA. The CDR3 runs 13 residues. Here the CDR3 reads CASSMTGGYGYTF. In DNA, the CDR3 is TGTGCCAGCAGCATGACAGGGGGCTATGGCTACACCTTC.

The chain employs TRBV6-2 or TRBV6-3 and TRBJ1-5; 9 bases fit TRBD1. The V segment lost 5 bases and the J segment 7 bases; nucleotides outside the gene matches: 3. The CDR3 runs 13 residues. Germline V gene lookup returns CDR1 MNHEY and CDR2 SVGEGT. The CDR3 loop is CASSGQGIQPQHF. CDR3 nucleotide sequence: TGTGCCAGCAGTGGACAGGGGATACAGCCCCAGCATTTT.

The gene calls are TRBV3-1 (or the pseudogene TRBV3-2) and TRBJ2-2; 9 nucleotides align to TRBD1. Unmatched junction bases numbered 6, after V lost 6 bases and J lost 7 bases. The germline V gene has CDR1 LGHDT and CDR2 YNNKEL (reference sequence). The CDR3 spans 14 residues. The CDR3 loop reads CASSHRGQNGELFF. The CDR3 DNA sequence: TGTGCCAGCAGTCACAGGGGGCAGAACGGGGAGCTGTTTTTT.

J is TRBJ1-4 and V is TRBV19; a possible D gene is TRBD1 (5 bases). The CDR3 sequence is 16 residues long. V was pared by 6 bases and J by 5 bases, with 19 bases between. Germline V CDR1 and CDR2: LNHDA, SQIVND (reference sequence). The CDR3 DNA is TGTGCCAGTAGCCAGATTGGGGGGACGGCGAATGAAAAACTGTTTTTT. It encodes CASSQIGGTANEKLFF.

The rearrangement uses TRBV7-9 and TRBJ1-4; 10 nucleotides align to TRBD1. This CDR3 contains 16 residues. V trimming: 5 bases; J trimming: 4 bases; junction bases outside the gene matches: 7. CDR1 and CDR2 from the germline V gene are SEHNR and FQNEAQ (reference sequence). CDR3 amino acids: CASSTGTGVVNEKLFF. The CDR3, as DNA: TGTGCCAGCAGCACCGGGACAGGGGTCGTTAATGAAAAACTGTTTTTT. The entire variable domain, with the rest obtained from reference TRBV7-9 and TRBJ1-4, is as follows: DTGVSQNPRHKITKRGQNVTFRCDPISEHNRLYWYRQTLGQGPEFLTYFQNEAQLEKSRLLSDRFSAERPKGSFSTLEIQRTEQGDSAMYLCASSTGTGVVNEKLFFGSGTQLSVL.

The chain joins TRBV10-3 to TRBJ1-1; a possible D gene is TRBD1 (6 bases). The CDR3 consists of 15 residues. V was trimmed by 2 bases and J by 1 base, leaving 11 bases between them. Germline V gene data show CDR1 as ENHRY and CDR2 as SYGVKD. The CDR3 DNA follows: TGTGCCATCAGTGAGCCGGGACAATCGAACACTGAAGCTTTCTTT. Its protein is CAISEPGQSNTEAFF.

The chain recombines TRBV7-2 with TRBJ1-2, with 7 bases matching TRBD1. From germline, CDR1 is SGHTA and CDR2 FQGNSA. V lost 5 bases and J lost 4; bases outside the gene matches: 13. The CDR3 runs 16 residues. The CDR3 region is CASSPQGSANGYGYTF. CDR3 nucleotide sequence: TGTGCCAGCAGCCCACAGGGGTCTGCAAACGGCTATGGCTACACCTTC.

This chain uses TRBV3-1 (or the pseudogene TRBV3-2) with TRBJ1-6; 9 positions agree with TRBD1. Unmatched junction bases numbered 7, after V lost 0 bases and J lost 10 bases. From germline, CDR1 is LGHDT and CDR2 YNNKEL (reference sequence). The CDR3 runs 16 residues. CDR3 nucleotides: TGTGCCAGCAGCCAAGATCGACAGGGGGGTAGATCACCCCTCCACTTT. The encoded protein is CASSQDRQGGRSPLHF.

The DNA of the CDR3 is TGTGCCAGCAGCCACGCTACTAGCGGGCAGGGGAATACGCAGTATTTT. Translating it yields CASSHATSGQGNTQYF. This chain joins TRBV3-1 (or the pseudogene TRBV3-2) and TRBJ2-3; 9 bases map to TRBD2. The germline V gene encodes CDR1 LGHDT and CDR2 YNNKEL (reference sequence). The CDR3 has 16 amino acids. V trimming: 3 bases; J trimming: 7 bases; junction bases outside the gene matches: 11.

The genes are TRBV4-3 and TRBJ2-7; D perhaps matches TRBD2 (6 bases). The CDR3 has 15 amino acids. The V gene's germline CDR1 is LGHNA and CDR2 YSLEER. V lost 3 bases, J lost 2 bases, and 14 bases lay in between. CDR3 region: CASSQEEGRPYEQYF. In DNA form, the CDR3 reads TGCGCCAGCAGCCAGGAGGAGGGGCGCCCCTACGAGCAGTACTTC.

V gene TRBV6-6 combines with J gene TRBJ2-7; a weak D match, TRBD2 (6 bases). There are 13 residues in the CDR3. The germline gives CDR1 MNHNY, CDR2 SVGAGI (reference sequence). V gave up 11 bases and J gave up 4 bases, with 18 bases separating them. CDR3 in amino acids: CAHGETRSYEQYF. In nucleotides, the CDR3 is TGTGCCCACGGAGAGACTAGGTCGTACGAGCAGTACTTC.

The V gene is TRBV10-2, the J gene TRBJ1-1, with 8 bases aligning to TRBD1. Germline V lookup: CDR1 WSHSY, CDR2 SAAADI. Trimming removed 8 bases from V and 3 bases from J; junction bases left unmatched: 5. The CDR3 consists of 13 residues. The DNA for the CDR3 is TGCGCCAGCGGACAGGGAAGAGACACTGAAGCTTTCTTT. It yields the protein CASGQGRDTEAFF.

This clone was found once. This chain connects TRBV7-2 to TRBJ2-5; TRBD2 aligns across 8 bases. The ends lost 5 bases at V and 2 bases at J; junction bases unmatched: 7. The germline V gene encodes CDR1 SGHTA and CDR2 FQGNSA. The CDR3 spans 15 residues. DNA of the CDR3: TGTGCCAGCAGCACCGTAGCGGGGCGACAAGAGACCCAGTACTTC. Amino acid sequence: CASSTVAGRQETQYF.